A selection of T cell receptor beta chains follows, all from one sample in a study of T cell repertoires in cytomegalovirus infection. TCRdb itself ran the reads through MiXCR, one entry per CDR3 protein. The table has around 280,000 distinct CDR3 sequences, around 10% seen once; the top ten hold less than 3%. Material for sequencing was PBMCs. The origin of the receptors is a human donor in good health (CMV status not recorded). Some clones in this sample may be carry-over from other donors' samples. CDR3s include the opening cysteine and the closing phenylalanine or tryptophan. Each record gives: D gene, clone size, V gene, J gene, CDR3 protein, CDR3 DNA. The D gene is left open where the match is weak. A row's size may be missing; if present it is once, few, many or a size class.

>TRBD2|many|TRBV7-2|TRBJ2-5
CASSLAGRGSSQFKETQYF
TGTGCCAGCAGCTTAGCTGGGCGGGGGTCATCCCAGTTCAAGGAGACCCAGTACTTC
>-|many|TRBV7-6|TRBJ2-5
CASSIQVPGETQYF
TGTGCCAGCAGCATCCAGGTTCCCGGAGAGACCCAGTACTTC
>-|many|TRBV19|TRBJ1-1
CASSVEPVNTEAFF
TGTGCCAGTAGTGTCGAACCAGTGAACACTGAAGCTTTCTTT
>-|many|TRBV7-2|TRBJ1-2
CASSSTGTFYGYTF
TGTGCCAGCAGCTCCACCGGGACATTCTATGGCTACACCTTC
>TRBD2|many|TRBV20-1|TRBJ2-2
CSAAGLANTGELFF
TGCAGTGCCGCAGGACTAGCGAACACCGGGGAGCTGTTTTTT
>TRBD1|many|TRBV12-3/TRBV12-4|TRBJ1-2
CASNPWLGTGIGGYTF
TGTGCCAGCAACCCTTGGTTGGGGACAGGGATCGGTGGCTACACCTTC
>TRBD2|many|TRBV20-1|TRBJ2-2
CSARDRGGDTGELFF
TGCAGTGCTAGAGACCGCGGGGGAGACACCGGGGAGCTGTTTTTT
>-|many|TRBV7-8|TRBJ1-5
CASSPEAPVSNQPQHF
TGTGCCAGCAGCCCCGAGGCCCCAGTAAGCAATCAGCCCCAGCATTTT
>-|-|TRBV18|TRBJ1-1
CASSLGALGGTEAFF
TGTGCCAGCTCTCTAGGAGCGCTGGGGGGGACTGAAGCTTTCTTT
>TRBD2|once|TRBV7-8|TRBJ2-3
CASSPGLAVKDTQYF
TGTGCCAGCAGCCCGGGACTAGCGGTGAAAGATACGCAGTATTTT
>-|many|TRBV20-1|TRBJ1-2
CSAREFDFHGYTF
TGCAGTGCTAGAGAGTTCGACTTCCATGGCTACACCTTC
>-|many|TRBV6-1|TRBJ1-5
CASSPRSGGHSNQPQHF
TGTGCCAGCAGTCCCCGGTCTGGTGGGCATAGCAATCAGCCCCAGCATTTT
>TRBD1|few|TRBV5-5|TRBJ2-1
CASSLRVGTGNYNEQFF
TGTGCCAGCAGCTTGCGGGTTGGGACAGGGAACTACAATGAGCAGTTCTTC
>-|many|TRBV7-9|TRBJ2-1
CASSFSSTNEQFF
TGTGCCAGCAGCTTCTCCTCAACGAATGAGCAGTTCTTC
>-|many|TRBV20-1|TRBJ2-1
CSAPRGRGLGGEQFF
TGCAGTGCTCCGAGGGGCAGAGGCCTGGGAGGTGAGCAGTTCTTC
>-|many|TRBV7-9|TRBJ2-5
CASTSPTERRGQETQYF
TGTGCCAGCACCTCGCCGACAGAAAGGAGGGGACAAGAGACCCAGTACTTC
>-|many|TRBV11-1|TRBJ2-1
CASSLGSRGYNEQFF
TGTGCCAGCAGCTTAGGCAGCAGGGGATACAATGAGCAGTTCTTC
>-|many|TRBV28|TRBJ1-5
CASSLAGFPTTPQHF
TGTGCCAGCAGTTTGGCAGGATTCCCCACTACACCCCAGCATTTT
>-|-|TRBV25-1|TRBJ2-3
CASSETRPDTQYF
TGTGCCAGCAGTGAAACCCGCCCAGATACGCAGTATTTT
>-|-|TRBV20-1|TRBJ1-2
CSAGPVVGYTF
TGCAGTGCTGGCCCAGTGGTTGGCTACACCTTC
>TRBD1|-|TRBV19|TRBJ1-6
CASLGQRGSPLHF
TGTGCCAGCCTGGGACAGCGGGGCTCACCCCTCCACTTT
>-|many|TRBV7-3|TRBJ1-1
CASSPKGRMNTEAFF
TGTGCCAGCAGCCCCAAGGGGAGAATGAACACTGAAGCTTTCTTT
>-|many|TRBV14|TRBJ1-6
CASSYGLGIGSPLHF
TGTGCCAGCAGCTACGGATTGGGGATCGGGTCACCCCTCCACTTT